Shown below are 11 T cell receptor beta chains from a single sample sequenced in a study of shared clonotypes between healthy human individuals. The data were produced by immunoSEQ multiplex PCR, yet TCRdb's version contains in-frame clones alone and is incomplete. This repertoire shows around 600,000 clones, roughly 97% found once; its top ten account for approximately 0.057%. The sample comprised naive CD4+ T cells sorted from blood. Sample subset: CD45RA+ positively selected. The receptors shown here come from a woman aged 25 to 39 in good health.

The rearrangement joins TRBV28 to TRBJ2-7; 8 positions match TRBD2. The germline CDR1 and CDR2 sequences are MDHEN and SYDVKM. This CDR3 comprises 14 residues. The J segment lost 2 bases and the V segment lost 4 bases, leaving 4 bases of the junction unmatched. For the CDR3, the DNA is TGTGCCAGCAGTTCCCCTAGCGGGCCCTACGAGCAGTACTTC. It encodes CASSSPSGPYEQYF.

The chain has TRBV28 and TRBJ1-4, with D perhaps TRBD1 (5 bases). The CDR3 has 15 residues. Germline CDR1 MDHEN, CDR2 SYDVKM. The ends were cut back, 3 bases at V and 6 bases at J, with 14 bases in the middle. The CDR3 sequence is CASSLSGWRDEKLFF. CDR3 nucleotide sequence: TGTGCCAGCAGTTTGTCAGGGTGGAGGGATGAAAAACTGTTTTTT.

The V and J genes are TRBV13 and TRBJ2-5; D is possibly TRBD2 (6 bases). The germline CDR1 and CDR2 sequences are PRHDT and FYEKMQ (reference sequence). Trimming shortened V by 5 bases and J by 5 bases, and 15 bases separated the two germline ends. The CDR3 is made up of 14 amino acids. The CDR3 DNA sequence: TGTGCCAGCAGCATCGGGGGAACAGTGGAGACCCAGTACTTC. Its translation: CASSIGGTVETQYF.

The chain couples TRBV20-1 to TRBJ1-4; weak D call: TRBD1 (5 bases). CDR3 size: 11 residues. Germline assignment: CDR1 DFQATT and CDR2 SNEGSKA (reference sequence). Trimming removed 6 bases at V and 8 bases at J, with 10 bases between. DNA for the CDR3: TGCAGTGCAGGGGTGGGGGAAAAACTGTTTTTT. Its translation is CSAGVGEKLFF.

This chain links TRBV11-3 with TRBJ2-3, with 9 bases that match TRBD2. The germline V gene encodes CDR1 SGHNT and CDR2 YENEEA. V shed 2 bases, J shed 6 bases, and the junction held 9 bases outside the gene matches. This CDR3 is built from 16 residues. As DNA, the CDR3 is TGTGCCAGCAGCTTAAGTCACAGCGGGAGGACCGATACGCAGTATTTT. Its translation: CASSLSHSGRTDTQYF.

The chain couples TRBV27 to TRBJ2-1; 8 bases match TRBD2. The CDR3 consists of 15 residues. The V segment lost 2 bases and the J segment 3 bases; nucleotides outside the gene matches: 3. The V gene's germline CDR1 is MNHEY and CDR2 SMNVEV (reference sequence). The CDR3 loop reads CASSLRGTSYNEQFF. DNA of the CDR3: TGTGCCAGCAGTTTACGCGGGACTAGCTACAATGAGCAGTTCTTC.

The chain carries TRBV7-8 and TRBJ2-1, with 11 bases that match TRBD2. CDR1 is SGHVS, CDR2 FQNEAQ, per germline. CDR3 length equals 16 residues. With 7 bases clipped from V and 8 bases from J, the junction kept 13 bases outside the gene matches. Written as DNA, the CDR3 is TGTGCCAGCACCCTTCCTGGGACTAGCGGACGGTATGAGCAGTTCTTC. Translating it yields CASTLPGTSGRYEQFF.

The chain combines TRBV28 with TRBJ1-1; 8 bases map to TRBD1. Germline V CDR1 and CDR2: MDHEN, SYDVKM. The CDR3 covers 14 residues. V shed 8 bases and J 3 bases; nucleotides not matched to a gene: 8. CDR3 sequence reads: CASGLDRGDTEAFF. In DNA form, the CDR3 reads TGTGCCAGCGGGCTCGACAGGGGAGACACTGAAGCTTTCTTT.

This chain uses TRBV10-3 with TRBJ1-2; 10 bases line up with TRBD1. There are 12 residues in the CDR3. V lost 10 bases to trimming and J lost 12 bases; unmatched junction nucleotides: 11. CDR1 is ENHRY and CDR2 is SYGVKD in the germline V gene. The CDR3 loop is CASTGTGEINTF. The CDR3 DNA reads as TGTGCCAGTACCGGGACAGGGGAAATCAACACCTTC.

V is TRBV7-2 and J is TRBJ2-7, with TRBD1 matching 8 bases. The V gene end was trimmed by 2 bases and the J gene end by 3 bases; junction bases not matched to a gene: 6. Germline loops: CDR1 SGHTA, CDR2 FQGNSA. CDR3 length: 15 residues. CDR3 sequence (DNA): TGTGCCAGCAGCTTACGCGGGACAGGCCGCTACGAGCAGTACTTC. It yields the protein CASSLRGTGRYEQYF.

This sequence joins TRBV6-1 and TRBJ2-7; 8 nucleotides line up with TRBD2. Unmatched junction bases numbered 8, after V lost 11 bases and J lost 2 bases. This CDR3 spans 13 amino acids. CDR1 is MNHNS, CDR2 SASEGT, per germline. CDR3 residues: CASGREGTYEQYF. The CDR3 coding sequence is TGTGCCTCGGGTCGGGAGGGAACCTACGAGCAGTACTTC.